The entry that follows covers one T cell receptor beta chain sequence. No antigen is known for it. Since a much larger clone is just one base distant, this may be a read error. Naive CD8 T cells were FACS-sorted by CD8+CD4-CCR7+CD45RA+ markers. Trimming cost V 3 bases and J 2 bases, with 13 bases left between them. The CDR3 consists of 15 residues. Germline V gene data show CDR1 as SGDLS and CDR2 as YYNGEE. The data are from a study of molecular identifiers for immune sequencing clone quantification. Overall study context: Naive CD8 cell RNA, from about 20,000 or 100,000 cells, was split five ways in replicates, with four sequenced.

TCRdb independently ran MiXCR on the PCR reads; one entry per CDR3 protein. The table includes 100,000 or so distinct CDR3 sequences, under 40% detected once. Findings of the study overall: Clones that had above 20 RNA copies took up over 97% of effector molecules but under 1% in naive cells.

The chain employs TRBV9 and TRBJ2-3, with D uncertain. The sample taken for sequencing was naive CD8+ T cells from blood, with Jurkat cell RNA spiked in. The subset denotes: FACS-sorted CD8+CD4-CCR7+CD45RA+ naive T cells. This receptor was obtained from a human donor in good health. Some libraries in this study had Jurkat cell RNA spiked in. Here the CDR3 DNA reads TGTGCCAGCAGCGGAGCATCCAGAAACACAGATACGCAGTATTTT. It is translated as CASSGASRNTDTQYF.